This T cell receptor (beta chain) was profiled in a study of tumor-infiltrating lymphocytes in primary liver carcinoma. The investigators made TCR beta cDNA from roughly 0.45 ug total RNA, using a constant-region primer. It was through three nested multiplex PCR rounds of slightly modified ARM-PCR that TCR beta libraries arose. Two initial PCR rounds of around 10 cycles each paired TRBV1-TRBV30 forward primers with a C-beta reverse primer. TCRdb reanalysed the multiplex PCR reads using MiXCR and keeps one entry per CDR3 protein. The sample yields 100,000 to 150,000 distinct CDR3 sequences, 64% seen once. It was from roughly 20-30 mg of unsorted bulk tissue that RNA and DNA were co-extracted. CDR1 is MGHRA and CDR2 is YSYEKL in the germline V gene. J was trimmed by 12 bases and V by 4 bases; bases with no gene match: 7. This CDR3 is built from 14 residues.

The source material was liver tumor tissue from sampling region 3. Subset reported: tumor region T3, left-lateral pole. This chain joins TRBV4-1 and TRBJ1-4, with 11 bases matching TRBD1. This TCR was recovered from a woman aged 60-75 years with primary liver carcinoma and hepatitis B virus infection. CDR3 sequence (DNA): TGCGCCAGCAGCCGAGGGACAGGGGGGAGGGAACTGTTTTTT. It translates to CASSRGTGGRELFF.